The 12 T cell receptor beta chains listed next were all sequenced from one sample in a study of blood T cells in healthy people across ages. Combining a sample-barcoded 5' primer with a J-beta primer mix, a second PCR ran for roughly 7 to 12 cycles. TCRdb used MiXCR to reprocess the 5' RACE reads, holding one entry per CDR3 protein. There are nearly 800,000 distinct CDR3 sequences in the sample; around 50% occur only once, and approximately 24% lies in the top ten. Sequencing input: blood. The receptors come from a man aged 35-49 years in good health.

The genes are TRBV28 and TRBJ2-1, with 8 bases identical to TRBD2. Germline trimming cut 3 bases from V and 8 bases from J; bases unmatched to any gene: 18. Germline V gives CDR1 MDHEN, CDR2 SYDVKM. CDR3 length equals 18 residues. This CDR3 is CASSFIGSGIAGPDEQFF. Here the CDR3 DNA reads TGTGCCAGCAGTTTCATTGGGTCGGGGATAGCGGGGCCCGATGAGCAGTTCTTC. The whole variable domain, remainder taken from reference TRBV28 and TRBJ2-1, is DVKVTQSSRYLVKRTGEKVFLECVQDMDHENMFWYRQDPGLGLRLIYFSYDVKMKEKGDIPEGYSVSREKKERFSLILESASTNQTSMYLCASSFIGSGIAGPDEQFFGPGTRLTVL.

This chain links TRBV10-3 with TRBJ2-7; no clear D. With 4 bases removed from V and 6 bases from J, the gap between germline ends came to 7 bases. Per germline, CDR1 ENHRY and CDR2 SYGVKD. The CDR3 sequence is 11 residues long. The CDR3 DNA reads as TGTGCCATCAGTGGCCTGGGCGAGCAGTACTTC. Amino acid sequence: CAISGLGEQYF.

This sequence joins TRBV20-1 and TRBJ2-1, with TRBD1 matching over 8 bases. The CDR3 is 17 residues long. The germline CDR1 and CDR2 sequences are DFQATT and SNEGSKA (reference sequence). V gave up 5 bases and J gave up 9 bases; unmatched junction bases: 21. CDR3 loop: CSAGAIGQGRSNGEQFF. The CDR3 DNA reads as TGCAGTGCTGGCGCGATTGGACAGGGAAGGTCCAACGGTGAGCAGTTCTTC.

The rearrangement uses TRBV28 and TRBJ2-3, with 9 bases lining up with TRBD1. The trim removed 2 bases at V and 4 bases at J, leaving 7 bases unmatched. Germline CDR1 reads MDHEN; CDR2 reads SYDVKM. There are 16 residues in the CDR3. Written as DNA, the CDR3 is TGTGCCAGCAGTTTAAGACAGGGGGTTTTGTCAGATACGCAGTATTTT. Encoded protein: CASSLRQGVLSDTQYF. The whole variable domain, filled in from reference TRBV28 and TRBJ2-3, reads DVKVTQSSRYLVKRTGEKVFLECVQDMDHENMFWYRQDPGLGLRLIYFSYDVKMKEKGDIPEGYSVSREKKERFSLILESASTNQTSMYLCASSLRQGVLSDTQYFGPGTRLTVL.

This clonotype was detected only once. This chain connects TRBV6-2 or TRBV6-3 to TRBJ2-5; D is possibly TRBD1 (6 bases). Trimming stripped 0 bases from V and 4 bases from J, with 12 bases between. Germline V gives CDR1 MNHEY, CDR2 SVGEGT. The CDR3 length is 15 residues. The CDR3 protein is CASSYSDRIAETQYF. The CDR3 DNA reads as TGTGCCAGCAGTTACTCGGACAGAATCGCAGAGACCCAGTACTTC.

The V gene is TRBV9, the J gene TRBJ1-2; TRBD1 might be the D (6 bases). The CDR3 extends over 16 amino acids. The ends were cut back, 2 bases at V and 8 bases at J, with 22 bases in the middle. Germline CDR1 and CDR2: SGDLS and YYNGEE. CDR3 protein: CASSVQTGTLPSGYTF. Here the CDR3 DNA reads TGTGCCAGCAGCGTCCAAACCGGGACACTTCCCTCCGGCTACACCTTC.

The chain couples TRBV6-5 to TRBJ2-7, with TRBD2 matching 8 bases. CDR1 is MNHEY and CDR2 is SVGAGI in the germline V gene. The CDR3 is 15 residues long. V was pared by 0 bases and J by 2 bases, with 3 bases of the junction left unmatched. DNA of the CDR3: TGTGCCAGCAGTTACTCCTTAGCGGGAACCTACGAGCAGTACTTC. Translated, it gives CASSYSLAGTYEQYF.

The sample holds many counts of this clonotype. The rearrangement joins TRBV7-9 to TRBJ1-2; D unclear. From germline, CDR1 is SEHNR and CDR2 FQNEAQ (reference sequence). Between the trimmed V and J ends, which lost 0 bases and 5 bases, there was a span of 4 bases. CDR3 length: 12 amino acids. Here the CDR3 reads CASSLAQYGYTF. The CDR3 bases are TGTGCCAGCAGCTTAGCCCAATATGGCTACACCTTC.

This clonotype has more than one count but fewer than ten. The chain employs TRBV7-3 and TRBJ2-5; 8 bases are a match to TRBD1. Germline V gives CDR1 SGHTA, CDR2 FQGTGA. V lost 8 bases, J lost 2 bases, and 4 bases stayed unmatched. This CDR3 is 13 amino acids long. The CDR3 spells CASSQGGQETQYF. The CDR3, as DNA: TGTGCCAGCTCACAGGGGGGACAAGAGACCCAGTACTTC.

The CDR3 nucleotides are TGTGCCAGTTACCGGATGGGGAACACTGAAGCTTTCTTT. Its translation: CASYRMGNTEAFF. The chain carries TRBV6-1 and TRBJ1-1, with D hard to call. This CDR3 has 13 amino acids. Deletions cut 9 bases from V and 1 base from J, with 12 bases between. Looked up from germline, CDR1 is MNHNS and CDR2 is SASEGT.

Points on this clonotype: Because the CDR3 is missing its conserved closing phenylalanine or tryptophan, this is likely a read error. This chain links TRBV20-1 with TRBJ2-7, with unresolved D. Trimming took off 2 bases at V and 10 bases at J, with 15 bases between the two ends. Germline-derived CDR1 and CDR2 are DFQATT and SNEGSKA (reference sequence). The CDR3 has 12 amino acids. CDR3 DNA sequence: TGCAGTGCTAGACCCGATCCTCGAACCCAGTACCTC. Residues: CSARPDPRTQYL.

This clonotype appeared a single time. The V gene is TRBV27, the J gene TRBJ1-6, with D possibly being TRBD1 (6 bases). The V gene's germline CDR1 is MNHEY and CDR2 SMNVEV (reference sequence). The CDR3 spans 14 residues. Trimming left V 6 bases short and J 9 bases short, with 15 bases between. The CDR3 DNA reads TGTGCCAGCAGAACGGGGGCATTAAGTTCACCCCTCCACTTT. Translated: CASRTGALSSPLHF.